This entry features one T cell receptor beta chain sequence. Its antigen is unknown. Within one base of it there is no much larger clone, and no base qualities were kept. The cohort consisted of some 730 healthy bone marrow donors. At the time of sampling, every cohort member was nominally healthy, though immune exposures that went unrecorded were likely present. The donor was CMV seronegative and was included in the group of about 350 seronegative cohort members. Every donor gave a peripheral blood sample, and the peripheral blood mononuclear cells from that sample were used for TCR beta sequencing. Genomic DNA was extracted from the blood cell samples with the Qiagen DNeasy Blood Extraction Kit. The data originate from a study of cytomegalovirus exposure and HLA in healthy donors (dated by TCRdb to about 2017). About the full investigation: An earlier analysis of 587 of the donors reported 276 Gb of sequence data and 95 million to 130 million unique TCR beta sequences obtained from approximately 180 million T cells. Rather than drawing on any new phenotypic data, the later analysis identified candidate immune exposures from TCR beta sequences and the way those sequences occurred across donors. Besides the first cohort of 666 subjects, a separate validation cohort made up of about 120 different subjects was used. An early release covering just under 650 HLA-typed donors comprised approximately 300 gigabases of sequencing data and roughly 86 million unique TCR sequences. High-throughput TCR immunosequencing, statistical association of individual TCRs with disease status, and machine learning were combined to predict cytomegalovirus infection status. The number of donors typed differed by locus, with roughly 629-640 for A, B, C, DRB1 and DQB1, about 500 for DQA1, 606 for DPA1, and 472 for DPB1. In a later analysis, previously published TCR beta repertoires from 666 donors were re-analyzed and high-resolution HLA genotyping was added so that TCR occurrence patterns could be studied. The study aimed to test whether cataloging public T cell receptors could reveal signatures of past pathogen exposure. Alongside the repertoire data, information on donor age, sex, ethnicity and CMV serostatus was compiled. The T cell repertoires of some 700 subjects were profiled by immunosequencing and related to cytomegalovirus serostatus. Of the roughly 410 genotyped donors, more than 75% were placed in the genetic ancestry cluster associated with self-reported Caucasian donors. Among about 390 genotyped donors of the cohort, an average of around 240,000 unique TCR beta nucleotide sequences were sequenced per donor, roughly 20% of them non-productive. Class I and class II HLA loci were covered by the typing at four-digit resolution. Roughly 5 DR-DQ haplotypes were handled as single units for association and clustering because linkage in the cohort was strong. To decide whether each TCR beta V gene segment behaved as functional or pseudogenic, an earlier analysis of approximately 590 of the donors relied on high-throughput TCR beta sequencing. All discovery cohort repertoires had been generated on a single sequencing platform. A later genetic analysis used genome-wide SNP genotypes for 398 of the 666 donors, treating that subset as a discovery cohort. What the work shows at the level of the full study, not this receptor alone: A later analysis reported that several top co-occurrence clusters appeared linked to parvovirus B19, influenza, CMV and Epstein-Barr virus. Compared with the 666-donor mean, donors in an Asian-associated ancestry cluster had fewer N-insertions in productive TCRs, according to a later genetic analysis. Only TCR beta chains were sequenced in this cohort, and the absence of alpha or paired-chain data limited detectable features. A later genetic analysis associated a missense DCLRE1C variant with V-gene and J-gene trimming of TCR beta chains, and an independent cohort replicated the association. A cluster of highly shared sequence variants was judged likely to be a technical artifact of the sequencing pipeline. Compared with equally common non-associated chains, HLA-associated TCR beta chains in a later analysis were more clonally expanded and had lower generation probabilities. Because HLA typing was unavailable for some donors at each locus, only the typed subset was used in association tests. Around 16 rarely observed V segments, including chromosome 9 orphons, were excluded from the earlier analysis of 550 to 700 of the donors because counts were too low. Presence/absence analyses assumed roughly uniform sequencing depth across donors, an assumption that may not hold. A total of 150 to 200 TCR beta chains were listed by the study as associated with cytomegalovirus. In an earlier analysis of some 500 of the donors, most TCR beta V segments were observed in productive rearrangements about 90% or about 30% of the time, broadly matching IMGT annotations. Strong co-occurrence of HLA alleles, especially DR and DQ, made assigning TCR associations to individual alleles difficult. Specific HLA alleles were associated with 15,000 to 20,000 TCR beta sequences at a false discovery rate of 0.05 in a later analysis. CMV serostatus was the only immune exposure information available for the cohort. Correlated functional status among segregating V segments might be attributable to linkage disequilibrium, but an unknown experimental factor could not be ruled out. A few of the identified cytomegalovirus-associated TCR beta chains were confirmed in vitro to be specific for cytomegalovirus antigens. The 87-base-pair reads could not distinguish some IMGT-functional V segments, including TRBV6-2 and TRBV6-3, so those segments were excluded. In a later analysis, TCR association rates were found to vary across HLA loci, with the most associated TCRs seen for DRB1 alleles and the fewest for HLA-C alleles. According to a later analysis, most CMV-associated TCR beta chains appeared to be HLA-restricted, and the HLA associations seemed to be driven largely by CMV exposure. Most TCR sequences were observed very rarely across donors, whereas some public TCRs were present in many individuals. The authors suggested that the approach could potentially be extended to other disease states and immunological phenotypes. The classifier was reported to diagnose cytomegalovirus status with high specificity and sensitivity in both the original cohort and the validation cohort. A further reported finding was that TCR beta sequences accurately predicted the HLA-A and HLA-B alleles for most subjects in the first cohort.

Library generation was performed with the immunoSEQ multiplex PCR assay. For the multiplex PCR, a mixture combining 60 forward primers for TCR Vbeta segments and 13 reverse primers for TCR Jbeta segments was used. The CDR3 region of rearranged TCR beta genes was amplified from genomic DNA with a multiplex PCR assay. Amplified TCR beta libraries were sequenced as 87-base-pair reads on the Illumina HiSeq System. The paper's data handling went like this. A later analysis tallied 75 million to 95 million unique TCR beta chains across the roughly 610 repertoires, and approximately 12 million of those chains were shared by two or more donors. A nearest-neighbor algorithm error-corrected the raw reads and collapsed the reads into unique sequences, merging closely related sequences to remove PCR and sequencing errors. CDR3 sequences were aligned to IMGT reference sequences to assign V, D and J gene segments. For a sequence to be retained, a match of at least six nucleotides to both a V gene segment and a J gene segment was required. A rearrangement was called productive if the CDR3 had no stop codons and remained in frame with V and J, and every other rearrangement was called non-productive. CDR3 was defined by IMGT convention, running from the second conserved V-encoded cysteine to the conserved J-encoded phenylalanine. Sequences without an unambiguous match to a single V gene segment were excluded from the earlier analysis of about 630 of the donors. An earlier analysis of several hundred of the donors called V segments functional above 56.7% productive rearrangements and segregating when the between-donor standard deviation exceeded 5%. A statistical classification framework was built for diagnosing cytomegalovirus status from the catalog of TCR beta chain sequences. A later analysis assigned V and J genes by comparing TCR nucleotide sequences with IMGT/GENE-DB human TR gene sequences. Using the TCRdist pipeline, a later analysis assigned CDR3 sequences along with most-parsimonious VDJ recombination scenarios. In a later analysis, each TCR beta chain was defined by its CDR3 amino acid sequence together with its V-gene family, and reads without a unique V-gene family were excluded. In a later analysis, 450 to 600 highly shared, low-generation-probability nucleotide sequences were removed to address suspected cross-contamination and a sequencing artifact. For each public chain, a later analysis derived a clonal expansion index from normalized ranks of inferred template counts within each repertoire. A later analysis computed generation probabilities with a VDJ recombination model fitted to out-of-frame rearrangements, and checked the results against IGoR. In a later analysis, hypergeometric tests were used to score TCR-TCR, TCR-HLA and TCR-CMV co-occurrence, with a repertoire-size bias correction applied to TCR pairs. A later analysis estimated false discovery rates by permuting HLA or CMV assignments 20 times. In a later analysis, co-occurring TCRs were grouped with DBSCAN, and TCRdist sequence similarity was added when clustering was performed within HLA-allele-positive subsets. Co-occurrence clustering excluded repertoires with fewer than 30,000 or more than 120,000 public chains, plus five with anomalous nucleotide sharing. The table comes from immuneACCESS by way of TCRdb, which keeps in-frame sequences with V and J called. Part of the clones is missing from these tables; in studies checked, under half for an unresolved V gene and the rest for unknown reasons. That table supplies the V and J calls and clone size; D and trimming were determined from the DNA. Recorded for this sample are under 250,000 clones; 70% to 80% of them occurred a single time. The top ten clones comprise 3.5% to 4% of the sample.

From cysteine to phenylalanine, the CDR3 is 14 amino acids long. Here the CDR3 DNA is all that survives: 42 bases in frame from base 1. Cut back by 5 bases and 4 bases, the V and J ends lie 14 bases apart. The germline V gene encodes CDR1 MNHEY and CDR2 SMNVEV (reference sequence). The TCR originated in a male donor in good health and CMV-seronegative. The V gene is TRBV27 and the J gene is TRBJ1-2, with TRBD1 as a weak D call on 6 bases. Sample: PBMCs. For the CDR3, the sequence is CASSITGMGYGYTF. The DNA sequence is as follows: TGTGCCAGCAGTATCACAGGGATGGGCTATGGCTACACCTTC.